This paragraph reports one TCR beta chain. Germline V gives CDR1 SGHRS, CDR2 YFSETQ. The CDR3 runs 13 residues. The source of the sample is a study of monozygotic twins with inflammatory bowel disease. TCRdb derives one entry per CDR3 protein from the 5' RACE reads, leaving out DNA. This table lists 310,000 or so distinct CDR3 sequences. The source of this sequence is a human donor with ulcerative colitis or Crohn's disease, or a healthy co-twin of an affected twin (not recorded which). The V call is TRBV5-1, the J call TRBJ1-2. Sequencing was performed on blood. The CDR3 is CASSLEAAYGYTF. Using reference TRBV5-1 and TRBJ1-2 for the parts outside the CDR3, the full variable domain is KAGVTQTPRYLIKTRGQQVTLSCSPISGHRSVSWYQQTPGQGLQFLFEYFSETQRNKGNFPGRFSGRQFSNSRSEMNVSTLELGDSALYLCASSLEAAYGYTFGSGTRLTVV.